This T cell receptor beta chain was identified during a study of T cell changes during pregnancy in multiple sclerosis. The count of this clone is one. Germline lookup yields CDR1 MGHRA and CDR2 YSYEKL. This CDR3 region has 18 residues. V dropped 1 base and J dropped 6; count of bases not matched to a gene: 16. The assay was immunoSEQ multiplex PCR, and TCRdb's table has in-frame clones only and misses some. The sample lists approximately 44,000 clones, about 90% seen once, with roughly 0.5% in the top ten. This receptor was obtained from a female donor in good health, enrolled as a control in a pregnancy study. V gene TRBV4-1 combines with J gene TRBJ2-3; 7 nucleotides align to TRBD2. The sequenced sample was CD4+ T cells from peripheral blood mononuclear cells, obtained in the second trimester of pregnancy. The DNA of the CDR3 is TGCGCCAGCAGCCAAGGGGAGCGGGGAGTAGCGGCCCGGGATACGCAGTATTTT. This translates into CASSQGERGVAARDTQYF.